This TCR beta chain derives from a study of OX40 agonist ivuxolimab in advanced cancers. Study as a whole: With a range of roughly 23 to 85, age averaged 60 years, and nearly 85% were male.

A word on this clone: Antigen: not known.

V was clipped by 7 bases and J by 5 bases, with 14 bases between them. CDR1 ENHRY and CDR2 SYGVKD come from the germline V gene. CDR3 length: 13 amino acids. TCRdb's table, derived via immunoSEQ multiplex PCR, lists solely in-frame clones and lacks some. The data show 37,000 or so clones, with roughly 84% seen just once and 15% to 20% held by the top ten. Overall study findings and caveats: Dose levels from 0.1 to 3.0 mg/kg saw CD4+ and CD8+ blood T cells expand clonally by week 6.

The chain links TRBV10-3 to TRBJ1-1; D is unresolved. The sequencing used CD4+ or CD8+ T cells sorted from blood, collected in a trial of the OX40 agonist ivuxolimab. This receptor was identified in an adult with an advanced solid tumor such as melanoma, head and neck, liver or kidney cancer. The DNA for the CDR3 is TGTGCCATCACCCAAAGCTGGGATACTGAAGCTTTCTTT. The encoded protein is CAITQSWDTEAFF.